This T cell receptor beta chain was sequenced for a study of T cell responses to AZD1222 COVID-19 vaccine. Germline CDR1 LNHDA, CDR2 SQIVND (reference sequence). The CDR3 length is 14 residues. With 5 bases clipped from V and 4 bases from J, the junction kept 7 bases outside the gene matches. As for this clone: As yet, its antigen is unknown.

Sequenced by immunoSEQ multiplex PCR; TCRdb stores in-frame clones only, minus some. This table has fewer than 50,000 clones, around 91% appearing once. Overall study results and limits: Two AZD1222 administrations were followed by greater Spike-specific TCR breadth and depth. Spike was spanned by vaccine-associated CD4 TCRs, which were dominant at 160-218 and 743-854.

This specimen was peripheral blood, taken 28 days after the second AZD1222 dose. The rearrangement uses TRBV19 and TRBJ1-2, with TRBD1 matching 7 bases. This TCR was sampled from an adult who received the AZD1222 COVID-19 vaccine. In DNA form, the CDR3 reads TGTGCCAGTAGTCTCGAGACAGGGAGCTATGGCTACACCTTC. It is translated as CASSLETGSYGYTF. Full variable domain (remainder filled in from reference TRBV19 and TRBJ1-2): DGGITQSPKYLFRKEGQNVTLSCEQNLNHDAMYWYRQDPGQGLRLIYYSQIVNDFQKGDIAEGYSVSREKKESFPLTVTSAQKNPTAFYLCASSLETGSYGYTFGSGTRLTVV.